This T cell receptor (beta chain) was captured by sequencing in a study of radiotherapy plus CTLA-4 blockade in lung cancer. The germline gives CDR1 SGHNT, CDR2 YYREEE (reference sequence). The V segment lost 2 bases and the J segment 5 bases; nucleotides outside the gene matches: 3. CDR3 length: 14 amino acids. This clone was counted a single time. Using immunoSEQ multiplex PCR, the repertoire was profiled, and TCRdb retains in-frame clones only, with some absent. The sample lists 75,000 to 100,000 clones, around 90% occurring once. This receptor was taken from a human donor with non-small cell lung cancer that progressed on radiotherapy plus ipilimumab. The gene calls are TRBV5-4 and TRBJ2-2, with 7 bases aligning to TRBD1. The specimen was peripheral blood, collected from a patient treated with radiotherapy plus ipilimumab. CDR3 sequence reads: CASSFRGHTGELFF. The CDR3 DNA follows: TGTGCCAGCAGCTTTAGGGGGCATACCGGGGAGCTGTTTTTT.